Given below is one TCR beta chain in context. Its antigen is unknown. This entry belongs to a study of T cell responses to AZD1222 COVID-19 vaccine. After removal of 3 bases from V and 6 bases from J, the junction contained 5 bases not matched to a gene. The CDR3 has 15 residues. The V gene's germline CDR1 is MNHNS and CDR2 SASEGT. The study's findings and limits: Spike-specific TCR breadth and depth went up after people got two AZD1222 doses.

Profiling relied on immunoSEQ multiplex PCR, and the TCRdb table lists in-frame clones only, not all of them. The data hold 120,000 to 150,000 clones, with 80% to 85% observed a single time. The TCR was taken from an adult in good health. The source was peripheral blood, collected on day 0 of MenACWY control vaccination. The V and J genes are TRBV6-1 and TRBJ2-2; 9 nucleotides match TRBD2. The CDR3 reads CASSDGGGAPGELFF. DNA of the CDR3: TGTGCCAGCAGTGACGGCGGGGGGGCCCCCGGGGAGCTGTTTTTT.